This section outlines one TCR beta chain sequence together with its context. This sample was included in a study of early T cells in non-severe SARS-CoV-2 infection. Germline CDR1 is LGHDT and CDR2 is YNNKEL (reference sequence). The CDR3 is 14 amino acids. Trimming removed 1 base from V and 4 bases from J, with 8 bases in between. TCRdb recomputed calls from the 5' RACE reads with MiXCR, one row per CDR3 protein. The sample contains roughly 80,000 distinct CDR3 sequences, roughly 9.6% of which appear only once. The receptor comes from an adult who was a healthcare worker with PCR-confirmed SARS-CoV-2 infection or an uninfected control (not recorded which). Sample: whole blood. This chain joins TRBV3-1 and TRBJ1-5; unclear D gene. CDR3 sequence: CASSQASGNQPQHF. The CDR3 DNA is TGTGCCAGCAGCCAAGCATCTGGGAATCAGCCCCAGCATTTT.